These T cell receptor beta chains were read from a single sample in a study of T cell responses to AZD1222 COVID-19 vaccine. Only in-frame clones appear in the TCRdb table, and some are missing; sequencing was by immunoSEQ multiplex PCR. The repertoire has about 130,000 clones, 80% to 90% of them found once; the top ten carry 1.5% to 2%. Source: peripheral blood, taken on day 0 of AZD1222 vaccination. The receptor source for this set is an adult in good health. CDR3s include the opening cysteine and the closing phenylalanine or tryptophan. A D gene is named only where the DNA matches it firmly. The size entry is marked missing in some rows and otherwise reads once, few, many or a size class.

CDR3 | DNA | V | size | D | J
CASSLAGPVPLHF | TGTGCCAGCAGCTTAGCCGGGCCTGTCCCCCTCCACTTT | TRBV7-2 | few | . | TRBJ1-6
CASSSPLEQYF | TGTGCCAGCAGCTCCCCACTCGAGCAGTACTTC | TRBV11-2 | . | . | TRBJ2-7
CASSRSVTGGGKRGYTF | TGTGCCAGCAGCCGGTCAGTAACAGGGGGCGGTAAGCGTGGCTACACCTTC | TRBV11-3 | . | TRBD1 | TRBJ1-2
CATSDFRDRVGDTQYF | TGTGCCACCAGTGATTTCCGGGACAGGGTAGGAGATACGCAGTATTTT | TRBV24-1 | . | TRBD1 | TRBJ2-3
CATSDLETSGGRHTQYF | TGTGCCACCAGTGATTTGGAGACTAGCGGGGGGAGACATACGCAGTATTTT | TRBV24-1 | once | TRBD2 | TRBJ2-3
CSVGGETSNQPQHF | TGCAGCGTGGGAGGGGAGACTAGCAATCAGCCCCAGCATTTT | TRBV29-1 | . | . | TRBJ1-5
CASSFDNYGYTF | TGCGCCAGCAGCTTCGACAACTATGGCTACACCTTC | TRBV5-1 | . | . | TRBJ1-2
CATSRGETTYEQYF | TGTGCCACCAGCAGAGGCGAGACGACCTACGAGCAGTACTTC | TRBV15 | . | . | TRBJ2-7
CASSLDLPGGSNTEAFF | TGTGCCAGCAGCTTAGATTTGCCAGGGGGCTCGAACACTGAAGCTTTCTTT | TRBV11-3 | few | TRBD1 | TRBJ1-1
CASSEQGQGAETQYF | TGCGCCAGCAGTGAGCAGGGACAGGGGGCAGAGACCCAGTACTTC | TRBV10-1 | many | TRBD1 | TRBJ2-5
CASSHRGTSHTPNQPQHF | TGCGCCAGCAGCCATCGGGGAACAAGCCATACCCCCAATCAGCCCCAGCATTTT | TRBV4-1 | few | . | TRBJ1-5
CASSLTGTSGISNEQFF | TGTGCCAGCAGCCTAACCGGGACTAGCGGGATCAGCAATGAGCAGTTCTTC | TRBV6-2/TRBV6-3 | . | TRBD2 | TRBJ2-1
CASSQASRGGNIQYF | TGCGCCAGCAGCCAAGCCTCCAGGGGAGGAAACATTCAGTACTTC | TRBV4-3 | once | . | TRBJ2-4
CATSDPGTSKPNEQFF | TGTGCCACCAGTGATCCCGGGACTAGCAAACCCAATGAGCAGTTCTTC | TRBV24-1 | . | TRBD2 | TRBJ2-1
CASSLNGNTIYF | TGTGCCAGCAGCCTAAACGGAAACACCATATATTTT | TRBV7-6 | . | . | TRBJ1-3
CASTEYATDRNQPQHF | TGTGCCAGTACGGAGTACGCTACGGACCGCAATCAGCCCCAGCATTTT | TRBV19 | . | . | TRBJ1-5
CASIMTLNTEAFF | TGTGCCAGCATTATGACTCTGAACACTGAAGCTTTCTTT | TRBV28 | once | . | TRBJ1-1
CASKPGGEMHNNEQFF | TGTGCCAGCAAGCCCGGGGGGGAGATGCACAACAATGAGCAGTTCTTC | TRBV4-2 | once | TRBD2 | TRBJ2-1
CASSLGDSISGNTIYF | TGCGCCAGCAGCTTAGGTGACAGTATTTCCGGAAACACCATATATTTT | TRBV5-1 | once | . | TRBJ1-3
CASRGTSGEQYF | TGTGCCAGTCGGGGGACTAGCGGGGAGCAGTACTTC | TRBV9 | . | TRBD2 | TRBJ2-7
CAWRGSQHEQFF | TGTGCCTGGAGGGGGTCCCAGCATGAGCAGTTCTTC | TRBV30 | . | . | TRBJ2-1
CASRRDFNNEQFF | TGTGCCAGCAGACGGGACTTTAACAATGAGCAGTTCTTC | TRBV2 | . | . | TRBJ2-1
CASNRQGDRTGELFF | TGTGCCAGCAACCGACAGGGGGACCGGACCGGGGAGCTGTTTTTT | TRBV7-3 | . | TRBD1 | TRBJ2-2
CASSLRVAGHGADTQYF | TGTGCCAGCAGCTTAAGGGTAGCGGGGCACGGGGCAGATACGCAGTATTTT | TRBV11-2 | . | TRBD2 | TRBJ2-3
CASSLGWGRQPQHF | TGTGCCAGCAGTTTGGGCTGGGGCCGTCAGCCCCAGCATTTT | TRBV27 | many | . | TRBJ1-5
CASSFRPSSGGYSYEQYF | TGTGCCAGCAGCTTTAGGCCTTCTAGCGGGGGCTACTCCTACGAGCAGTACTTC | TRBV11-2 | . | TRBD2 | TRBJ2-7
CASSQDRGRGYTF | TGTGCCAGCAGCCAAGACCGGGGGAGAGGCTACACCTTC | TRBV4-2 | . | . | TRBJ1-2
CASSPRQGWNSPLHF | TGCGCCAGCAGCCCTAGACAGGGCTGGAATTCACCCCTCCACTTT | TRBV4-3 | . | TRBD1 | TRBJ1-6
CAWSEQVSYEQYF | TGTGCCTGGAGTGAACAGGTCTCCTACGAGCAGTACTTC | TRBV30 | . | . | TRBJ2-7
CAWRRDTYGYTF | TGTGCCTGGCGACGGGACACCTATGGCTACACCTTC | TRBV30 | . | . | TRBJ1-2
CASNRDRMYNSPLHF | TGTGCCAGCAACCGGGACAGGATGTATAATTCACCCCTCCACTTT | TRBV11-2 | once | TRBD1 | TRBJ1-6
CASSYSREQSYNEQFF | TGTGCCAGCAGTTACTCCCGGGAACAGTCCTACAATGAGCAGTTCTTC | TRBV6-2/TRBV6-3 | . | . | TRBJ2-1
CASSARDENWNQPQHF | TGTGCCAGCAGCGCGAGGGACGAGAATTGGAATCAGCCCCAGCATTTT | TRBV9 | . | . | TRBJ1-5
CASSLSGDTQYF | TGTGCCAGCAGCTTATCCGGTGATACGCAGTATTTT | TRBV7-9 | . | . | TRBJ2-3
CASSFRRVGGTDTQYF | TGTGCCAGCAGCTTTAGACGGGTCGGGGGCACAGATACGCAGTATTTT | TRBV5-4 | . | . | TRBJ2-3
CASSLRGQAGQETQYF | TGTGCCAGCAGCCTCAGGGGACAGGCGGGACAAGAGACCCAGTACTTC | TRBV9 | once | TRBD1 | TRBJ2-5
CASSRRQEMNTEAFF | TGTGCCAGCAGTCGCCGACAGGAGATGAACACTGAAGCTTTCTTT | TRBV6-5 | . | . | TRBJ1-1
CASTPLGNYGYTF | TGTGCCAGCACCCCCCTCGGGAACTATGGCTACACCTTC | TRBV2 | . | . | TRBJ1-2
CASSEIRLGQFF | TGTGCCAGCAGTGAAATTCGATTGGGGCAGTTCTTC | TRBV25-1 | once | . | TRBJ2-1
CAISEGGRVVEQYF | TGTGCCATCAGTGAAGGCGGCAGGGTGGTCGAGCAGTACTTC | TRBV10-3 | . | . | TRBJ2-7
CSVESGIYGYTF | TGCAGCGTTGAATCGGGGATCTATGGCTACACCTTC | TRBV29-1 | . | . | TRBJ1-2
CASDYTGAGNYEQYF | TGTGCCAGCGACTACACCGGAGCGGGAAACTACGAGCAGTACTTC | TRBV7-9 | . | TRBD2 | TRBJ2-7
CASSQAMGLGNTEAFF | TGTGCCAGCAGCCAGGCCATGGGACTAGGGAACACTGAAGCTTTCTTT | TRBV4-2 | few | . | TRBJ1-1
CASSLDGQVNEQFF | TGCGCCAGCAGCTTGGATGGACAGGTAAATGAGCAGTTCTTC | TRBV5-1 | . | TRBD1 | TRBJ2-1
CASSTGNYGYTF | TGTGCCAGCAGCACAGGGAACTATGGCTACACCTTC | TRBV12-3/TRBV12-4 | . | . | TRBJ1-2
CASSKGSTNQQPQHF | TGTGCCAGTAGTAAAGGGTCGACAAATCAGCAGCCCCAGCATTTT | TRBV19 | . | . | TRBJ1-5
CASSYLTVFPTLAQYF | TGTGCCAGCAGCTACCTGACGGTCTTCCCAACCCTAGCGCAGTATTTT | TRBV5-7 | . | . | TRBJ2-3
CSVEGPGGGYTF | TGCAGCGTGGAGGGTCCCGGGGGTGGCTACACCTTC | TRBV29-1 | . | . | TRBJ1-2
CASSLISGLAEAFF | TGTGCCAGCAGCTTAATTTCAGGGCTGGCTGAAGCTTTCTTT | TRBV7-8 | . | . | TRBJ1-1
CASAPGQGFTGNTIYF | TGTGCCAGTGCCCCGGGACAGGGGTTCACTGGAAACACCATATATTTT | TRBV19 | . | TRBD1 | TRBJ1-3
CASSVVLADYEQYF | TGTGCCAGCAGCGTAGTACTAGCGGATTACGAGCAGTACTTC | TRBV9 | . | TRBD2 | TRBJ2-7